Below are 18 T cell receptor beta chains sequenced from a single sample in a study of T cells of healthy individuals. TCRdb used MiXCR to reprocess the 5' RACE reads, holding one entry per CDR3 protein. The table includes tens of thousands of distinct CDR3 sequences, about 17% detected once. The receptors shown here come from a human donor in good health.

This clonotype was observed a few times. This chain links TRBV6-5 with TRBJ1-1, with D perhaps matching TRBD1 (6 bases). Germline V gene sequence: CDR1 MNHEY, CDR2 SVGAGI. The V end was cut by 4 bases, the J end by 2 bases, with 11 bases between. The CDR3 contains 14 residues. In nucleotides, the CDR3 is TGTGCCAGCAGTTCCGGACAGAGAAACACTGAAGCTTTCTTT. This encodes CASSSGQRNTEAFF.

J is TRBJ2-7 and V is TRBV15, with 7 positions matching TRBD2. The V gene's germline CDR1 is LNHNV and CDR2 YYDKDF (reference sequence). V gave up 2 bases and J gave up 6 bases; unmatched junction bases: 10. The CDR3 sequence is 15 residues long. This CDR3 reads CATSRPPAGRGEQYF. DNA for the CDR3: TGTGCCACCAGCAGACCCCCGGCTGGGAGGGGCGAGCAGTACTTC.

This clonotype has a count of ten or more. The rearrangement uses TRBV12-3 or TRBV12-4 and TRBJ2-1; 16 bases agree with TRBD2. Unmatched junction bases numbered 4, after V lost 1 base and J lost 10 bases. The CDR3 covers 16 residues. CDR3 region: CASSLVGLAGGLEQFF. The CDR3 DNA is TGTGCCAGCAGTTTAGTGGGACTAGCGGGGGGGCTGGAGCAGTTCTTC.

The J gene is TRBJ2-7, the V gene TRBV20-1; D might be TRBD1 (6 bases). The CDR3 loop spans 13 amino acids. CDR1 DFQATT and CDR2 SNEGSKA come from the germline V gene (reference sequence). The V gene lost 3 bases and the J gene lost 4 bases, with 13 bases spanning the gap. CDR3 residues: CSASGRDTYEQYF. The DNA of the CDR3 is TGCAGTGCTAGTGGACGGGACACTTACGAGCAGTACTTC.

The V gene is TRBV18, the J gene TRBJ2-2; D gene ambiguous. The CDR3 runs 15 residues. Germline V gene sequence: CDR1 KGHSH, CDR2 LQKENI. Deletions cut 0 bases from V and 0 bases from J, with 5 bases between. CDR3 loop: CASSPPQPNTGELFF. The CDR3 DNA reads TGTGCCAGCTCACCACCGCAGCCGAACACCGGGGAGCTGTTTTTT.

This clonotype was counted many times. The CDR3 bases are TGTGCCAGCTGCCTCTATAGCGGGAGGACCACCGGGGAGCTGTTTTTT. As protein: CASCLYSGRTTGELFF. The chain recombines TRBV7-2 with TRBJ2-2; TRBD2 aligns across 10 bases. Germline V lookup: CDR1 SGHTA, CDR2 FQGNSA. The CDR3 sequence is 16 residues long. V lost 8 bases to trimming and J lost 4 bases; unmatched junction nucleotides: 10.

The chain has TRBV3-1 and TRBJ1-1; no clear D. Trimming cost V 2 bases and J 8 bases, with 12 bases left between them. Germline CDR1 reads LGHDT; CDR2 reads YNNKEL (reference sequence). The CDR3 consists of 13 residues. CDR3 region: CASSQNSRAEAFF. CDR3 in DNA: TGTGCCAGCAGCCAAAATTCCCGCGCGGAAGCTTTCTTT.

This chain connects TRBV7-2 to TRBJ2-7; possibly TRBD1 for D (6 bases). The V end was cut by 2 bases, the J end by 6 bases, with 14 bases between. The CDR3 is 14 amino acids. CDR1 and CDR2 (germline): SGHTA, FQGNSA. Written as DNA, the CDR3 is TGTGCCAGCAGCTTATCCCGGGACATTGGCGAGCAGTACTTC. Translating gives CASSLSRDIGEQYF.

The table lists this clonotype with many counts. The chain joins TRBV7-3 to TRBJ1-6; D may be TRBD1 (5 bases). Trimming removed 1 base at V and 7 bases at J, with 8 bases between. Germline CDR1 reads SGHTA; CDR2 reads FQGTGA. This CDR3 has 14 amino acids. The CDR3 DNA follows: TGTGCCAGCAGCTTAAGAGACAGCAATTCACCCCTCCACTTT. It specifies CASSLRDSNSPLHF.

The chain couples TRBV5-1 to TRBJ2-4; TRBD2 matches at 9 bases. J was trimmed by 6 bases and V by 3 bases; bases with no gene match: 10. The CDR3 sequence is 16 residues long. CDR1 SGHRS and CDR2 YFSETQ come from the germline V gene. The CDR3 DNA reads as TGCGCCAGCAGCTCGGCGGATGGCGGGGGGGCAAACATTCAGTACTTC. Protein: CASSSADGGGANIQYF.

This clonotype was counted only a few times. The rearrangement uses TRBV3-1 and TRBJ1-3; a possible D gene is TRBD1 (6 bases). There are 15 residues in the CDR3. Trimming took off 4 bases at V and 2 bases at J, with 12 bases between the two ends. Per germline, CDR1 LGHDT and CDR2 YNNKEL (reference sequence). The CDR3 spells CASSRLTGPGNTIYF. The CDR3 DNA sequence: TGTGCCAGCAGCCGACTCACAGGGCCTGGAAACACCATATATTTT.

This clonotype was recorded many times. This sequence joins TRBV29-1 and TRBJ2-1; a weak D match, TRBD2 (6 bases). This CDR3 comprises 13 residues. Germline lookup yields CDR1 SQVTM and CDR2 ANQGSEA. The V end lost 4 bases, the J end lost 7 bases, and 14 bases lay between the germline ends. The CDR3 is CSVGVGGANEQFF. DNA of the CDR3: TGCAGCGTTGGGGTAGGAGGGGCGAATGAGCAGTTCTTC.

This clonotype was detected only a few times. The chain has TRBV28 and TRBJ1-1; possibly TRBD1 for D (5 bases). V lost 7 bases to trimming and J lost 5 bases, with 20 bases between them. This CDR3 has 15 residues. CDR1 and CDR2 from the germline V gene are MDHEN and SYDVKM. For the CDR3, the DNA is TGTGCCAGCACCTCGATTAGATTAGGGGCGACTGAAGCTTTCTTT. Translation gives CASTSIRLGATEAFF.

This clonotype was recorded a few times. The V and J genes are TRBV5-6 and TRBJ2-1, with 9 bases aligning to TRBD2. V shed 0 bases, J shed 8 bases, and the junction held 9 bases outside the gene matches. The CDR3 totals 16 residues. Germline V gives CDR1 SGHDT, CDR2 YYEEEE. The CDR3, as DNA: TGTGCCAGCAGCTTGGGGGTAGCGGGGGCCCGGGATGAGCAGTTCTTC. Its translation is CASSLGVAGARDEQFF.

This clonotype was counted many times. The chain uses TRBV9 and TRBJ2-2; 7 bases align to TRBD1. The CDR3 spans 16 residues. In germline, CDR1 is SGDLS, CDR2 YYNGEE. J gave up 2 bases and V 0 bases, and 4 bases lay outside the gene matches. The CDR3 coding sequence is TGTGCCAGCAGCGTAGCCCCAGGGGGAAACACCGGGGAGCTGTTTTTT. As protein: CASSVAPGGNTGELFF.

This clonotype occurred many times. The rearrangement links TRBV4-2 to TRBJ2-6, with D tentatively TRBD2 (5 bases). CDR3 length: 20 residues. Trimming removed 4 bases from V and 0 bases from J, with 22 bases in between. Germline V gene data show CDR1 as LGHNA and CDR2 as YNFKEQ. CDR3 protein: CASSPAVLADSFSGANVLTF. The DNA of the CDR3 is TGTGCCAGCAGCCCAGCTGTCCTTGCGGACTCCTTCTCTGGGGCCAACGTCCTGACTTTC.

The CDR3 sequence is CASSLGRGPINYGYTF. The CDR3, as DNA: TGCGCCAGCAGCTTGGGCAGGGGACCGATTAACTATGGCTACACCTTC. This chain connects TRBV5-1 to TRBJ1-2; D may be TRBD1 (6 bases). Between the trimmed V and J ends, which lost 0 bases and 1 base, there was a span of 13 bases. The CDR3 runs 16 residues. Germline-derived CDR1 and CDR2 are SGHRS and YFSETQ. The full variable domain, completed using reference TRBV5-1 and TRBJ1-2, is KAGVTQTPRYLIKTRGQQVTLSCSPISGHRSVSWYQQTPGQGLQFLFEYFSETQRNKGNFPGRFSGRQFSNSRSEMNVSTLELGDSALYLCASSLGRGPINYGYTFGSGTRLTVV.

This clonotype occurred many times. The chain is built from TRBV27 and TRBJ2-7; D may be TRBD1 (6 bases). V lost 3 bases and J 7 bases, leaving 19 bases between the germline ends. There are 15 residues in the CDR3. Germline lookup yields CDR1 MNHEY and CDR2 SMNVEV (reference sequence). The CDR3 DNA reads TGTGCCAGCAGTTTCCAAAGAGCCCGGGACAATGAGCAGTACTTC. It encodes CASSFQRARDNEQYF.